Sequencing of this T cell receptor beta chain was carried out in a study of Ad26.COV2.S vaccination and SARS-CoV-2 variants. Study as a whole: This donor came from the COV1001 trial of Ad26.COV2.S.

Remarks on this clone: Antigen unknown.

General study points: Using TCR breadth and depth analyses may have led to underestimated total T cell responses.

Some clones are missing from TCRdb's copy, which holds only in-frame ones; the method was immunoSEQ multiplex PCR. Here the sample spans 300,000 to 400,000 clones, 86% being singletons. Stated treatment: roughly 20 received Ad26.COV2.S at low or high dose, single or two shots; 5 received placebo; per-sample allocation not given. Material that was analyzed had been drawn on day 63 after the first vaccine or placebo injection. Spike of the Wuhan-strain SARS-CoV-2 was expressed by an Ad26 vector, which formed the vaccine. Germline values: CDR1 SEHNR, CDR2 FQNEAQ (reference sequence). This CDR3 contains 14 residues. Deletions cut 4 bases from V and 1 base from J, with 11 bases between.

The sequencing used peripheral blood, collected in a trial of Ad26.COV2.S vaccine versus placebo. The chain is built from TRBV7-9 and TRBJ2-7, with D maybe TRBD1 (5 bases). The TCR originated in a person between 18 and 60 years old who received the Ad26.COV2.S COVID-19 vaccine or a placebo. The CDR3: CASSSIQGSYEQYF. As DNA, the CDR3 is TGTGCCAGCAGCTCTATTCAGGGATCCTACGAGCAGTACTTC.